The 19 T cell receptor beta chains in this list originate from one sample, sequenced in a study of blood T cells in healthy people across ages. Then a second PCR, running roughly 7 to 11 cycles, was carried out with a sample-barcoded 5' primer and a J-beta primer mix. TCRdb re-derived calls from the 5' RACE reads in MiXCR, one entry per CDR3 protein. The repertoire holds approximately 940,000 distinct CDR3 sequences, with around 48% as singletons. The sequenced sample was blood. Receptor source: a man aged 25 to 40 in good health.

The gene calls are TRBV6-5 and TRBJ1-2, with no clear D. Trimming stripped 0 bases from V and 8 bases from J, with 10 bases between. Germline CDR1 is MNHEY and CDR2 is SVGAGI. This CDR3 is built from 13 residues. DNA of the CDR3: TGTGCCAGCAGTTACTCGATCGGAAGCGGCTACACCTTC. Translating gives CASSYSIGSGYTF.

The chain couples TRBV5-1 to TRBJ2-4; 8 bases are a match to TRBD1. The J call may be in error: the DNA end matches TRBJ2-7 better. Germline V lookup: CDR1 SGHRS, CDR2 YFSETQ. The CDR3 is made up of 14 amino acids. DNA for the CDR3: TGCGCCAGCAGCACAGGACAGGGCTTTGACGAGCAGTACTTC. This encodes CASSTGQGFDEQYF.

V and J are TRBV28 and TRBJ2-4, with D unclear. The better agreement between TRBJ2-7 and the DNA end casts doubt on the J call. The CDR3 length is 15 residues. The V gene's germline CDR1 is MDHEN and CDR2 SYDVKM. CDR3 amino acids: CASSFKSGRSYEQYF. Written as DNA, the CDR3 is TGTGCCAGCAGTTTCAAGTCAGGCCGATCCTACGAGCAGTACTTC.

This chain uses TRBV20-1 with TRBJ1-2; 10 nucleotides match TRBD1. CDR3 length: 14 amino acids. V lost 3 bases, J lost 8 bases, and 9 bases stayed unmatched. CDR1 is DFQATT, CDR2 SNEGSKA, per germline (reference sequence). CDR3 in amino acids: CSASPGQGTRGYTF. The CDR3 DNA is TGCAGTGCTAGTCCGGGACAGGGGACTCGGGGCTACACCTTC.

This sequence joins TRBV7-2 and TRBJ1-5, with D perhaps TRBD1 (6 bases). Germline V CDR1 and CDR2: SGHTA, FQGNSA. The CDR3 extends over 16 amino acids. Trimming shortened V by 4 bases and J by 1 base, and 14 bases separated the two germline ends. The CDR3 reads CASSSGRRGSNQPQHF. Written as DNA, the CDR3 is TGTGCCAGCAGCTCCGGCCGAAGGGGGAGCAATCAGCCCCAGCATTTT.

This clonotype appeared once. The gene calls are TRBV18 and TRBJ2-7; weak D call: TRBD2 (6 bases). Germline V gene data show CDR1 as KGHSH and CDR2 as LQKENI. Trimming pared 3 bases from V and 4 bases from J, leaving 13 bases between. This CDR3 region has 14 residues. CDR3 sequence: CASSPGSEGYEQYF. CDR3 nucleotide sequence: TGTGCCAGCTCACCCGGATCGGAGGGGTACGAGCAGTACTTC.

This clonotype was counted only a few times. The V and J genes are TRBV12-3 or TRBV12-4 and TRBJ2-1, with 11 bases aligning to TRBD2. CDR3 length: 16 amino acids. V lost 6 bases and J lost 3; bases outside the gene matches: 7. CDR3 DNA: TGTGCCAGCAGCCCTCATAGCGGGGGGGTCTACAATGAGCAGTTCTTC. Translation: CASSPHSGGVYNEQFF.

V gene TRBV24-1 combines with J gene TRBJ2-1; 10 bases agree with TRBD1. The end of the DNA fits TRBJ2-7 better, so the J call may be wrong. The CDR3 runs 15 residues. CDR1 KGHDR and CDR2 SFDVKD come from the germline V gene. This CDR3 is CATSDRQGAYNEQYF. The CDR3 region has the DNA TGTGCCACCAGTGATCGACAGGGGGCCTACAATGAGCAGTACTTC.

The chain has TRBV5-1 and TRBJ2-5; 9 bases are shared with TRBD2. The CDR3 runs to 15 residues. The ends lost 10 bases at V and 2 bases at J; junction bases unmatched: 12. Germline CDR1 is SGHRS and CDR2 is YFSETQ. The CDR3 is CARKSAGGRQETQYF. The CDR3 DNA follows: TGCGCCCGCAAATCAGCGGGGGGACGGCAAGAGACCCAGTACTTC.

The chain couples TRBV24-1 to TRBJ1-1; 7 bases map to TRBD1. Germline assignment: CDR1 KGHDR and CDR2 SFDVKD. The V gene end was trimmed by 9 bases and the J gene end by 5 bases; junction bases not matched to a gene: 2. The CDR3 runs to 11 residues. The CDR3 reads CATQGGTEAFF. The CDR3 bases are TGTGCCACCCAGGGGGGGACTGAAGCTTTCTTT.

The CDR3 DNA sequence: TGTGCCAGCAGCCAAGTTGGGGGGAAACGCACAGATACGCAGTATTTT. Its protein product is CASSQVGGKRTDTQYF. The chain couples TRBV4-2 to TRBJ2-3; TRBD2 is a possible D gene (6 bases). The ends were cut back, 1 base at V and 1 base at J, with 12 bases in the middle. CDR1 and CDR2 (germline): LGHNA, YNFKEQ. CDR3 length equals 16 residues.

This sequence joins TRBV28 and TRBJ2-5, with TRBD2 matching over 8 bases. Per the germline V gene, CDR1 is MDHEN and CDR2 is SYDVKM. This CDR3 spans 14 amino acids. The ends lost 2 bases at V and 5 bases at J; junction bases unmatched: 4. The CDR3 reads CASSLLGGAETQYF. CDR3 nucleotide sequence: TGTGCCAGCAGTTTACTCGGGGGGGCGGAGACCCAGTACTTC.

This clonotype was observed a few times. The junction departs from germline at one end; a sequencing error may be responsible. The chain links TRBV7-7 to TRBJ2-1; TRBD1 agrees at 10 bases. The CDR3 has 15 residues. Germline V CDR1 and CDR2: SSHAT, FNYEAQ (reference sequence). The DNA of the CDR3 is TGTGCTAGCAGCTTAGGGGACAGGGGACTTTTGGAGCAGTTCTTC. It yields the protein CASSLGDRGLLEQFF.

In its sample, this clonotype was seen a few times. CDR3 region: CSAAAAAGNEQFF. The CDR3 bases are TGCAGTGCCGCTGCCGCGGCCGGGAATGAGCAGTTCTTC. V gene TRBV20-1 combines with J gene TRBJ2-1; D call uncertain. CDR1 DFQATT and CDR2 SNEGSKA come from the germline V gene (reference sequence). The ends were cut back, 6 bases at V and 7 bases at J, with 16 bases in the middle. The CDR3 sequence is 13 residues long.

The V gene is TRBV20-1, the J gene TRBJ2-5; 14 positions agree with TRBD2. V was clipped by 1 base and J by 6 bases; unmatched bases: 10. The CDR3 is made up of 17 amino acids. The germline gives CDR1 DFQATT, CDR2 SNEGSKA (reference sequence). The CDR3 sequence is CSARGRLAGGPEKTQYF. In nucleotides, the CDR3 is TGCAGTGCTAGAGGCAGACTAGCGGGGGGGCCTGAGAAGACCCAGTACTTC.

This clonotype turned up a few times. The chain carries TRBV7-2 and TRBJ2-3; D is undetermined. The CDR3 is 16 residues long. The V end was cut by 1 base, the J end by 4 bases, with 15 bases between. Germline CDR1 is SGHTA and CDR2 is FQGNSA. As DNA, the CDR3 is TGTGCCAGCAGCTTAGAGCCCACTCCCCAGCCAGATACGCAGTATTTT. Its protein product is CASSLEPTPQPDTQYF.

J is TRBJ2-3 and V is TRBV12-3 or TRBV12-4; no clear D. The CDR3 spans 14 residues. Trimming shortened V by 7 bases and J by 2 bases, and 13 bases separated the two germline ends. The CDR3 nucleotides read TGTGCCAGCACCCGTTTGGACCCCACAGATACGCAGTATTTT. This sequence encodes CASTRLDPTDTQYF.

About this clonotype: Relative to the germline gene, one junction end is altered; a read error may explain this. The chain links TRBV5-1 to TRBJ2-1; 14 positions match TRBD2. The germline V gene encodes CDR1 SGHRS and CDR2 YFSETQ. The CDR3 contains 16 residues. The CDR3 nucleotides read TGTGCCAGCAGCCCGGGACTAGCGGGGGCATACAATGAGCAGTTCTTC. Its translation is CASSPGLAGAYNEQFF.

The genes are TRBV5-1 and TRBJ2-5; TRBD1 aligns across 10 bases. Germline lookup yields CDR1 SGHRS and CDR2 YFSETQ. Trimming took 4 bases from V and 5 from J; bases not matched to a gene: 14. The CDR3 length is 17 residues. The CDR3 DNA is TGCGCCAGCAGCCTCTACGGGTCCGGGACAGGGGAGGAGACCCAGTACTTC. Its protein is CASSLYGSGTGEETQYF.